This entry lists 3 T cell receptor beta chains sequenced from one sample in a study of T cells expressing NK-cell markers. Using the 5' RACE reads, TCRdb records one entry per CDR3 protein without DNA. Its clone listing holds 350,000 to 500,000 distinct CDR3 sequences. The sample taken for sequencing was blood T cells: a sorted CD56 or NKG2C T cell subset, CD4+ or CD8+ T cells, or bulk PBMC T cells (not recorded which). Receptors were obtained from a woman aged 18-69 years in good health.

This sequence joins TRBV9 and TRBJ2-1; TCRdb proposes TRBD1, but this gene call is untestable without DNA. The CDR3 has 12 amino acids. Germline V gene lookup returns CDR1 SGDLS and CDR2 YYNGEE. The CDR3 spells CASSDLGPQRIF.

V is TRBV5-4 and J is TRBJ2-5; with no DNA, the TCRdb D assignment of TRBD1 cannot be verified. Germline CDR1 SGHNT, CDR2 YYREEE (reference sequence). The CDR3 spans 15 residues. The CDR3 protein is CASSLAQGVAETQYF.

This chain uses TRBV24-1 with TRBJ2-3; as DNA is missing, the TRBD1 call by TCRdb cannot be tested. Germline CDR1 KGHDR, CDR2 SFDVKD. There are 15 residues in the CDR3. The CDR3 sequence: CATSLTGRGTDTQYF.